The rows below give T cell receptor beta chains drawn from one sample of a study of cytomegalovirus exposure and HLA in healthy donors. Sequencing used immunoSEQ multiplex PCR; TCRdb keeps in-frame clones, though not all of them. Of 220,000 or so clones in the sample, around four fifths were seen once. The sample consisted of PBMCs. The receptor source for this set is a woman in her 40s in good health and CMV-seronegative. Each CDR3 is given without its conserved first and last residue. Not every row has a clone size; where given, it reads once, few, many or a size class.

J | size | V | CDR3
TRBJ2-7 | NA | TRBV5-4 | ASSLAGGRSSYEQY
TRBJ2-7 | NA | TRBV28 | ASSSRDRGLYEQY
TRBJ2-1 | NA | TRBV5-3 | ASPRTSGSSYNEQF
TRBJ2-7 | NA | TRBV4-1 | ASSQTQRSYEQY
TRBJ1-1 | NA | TRBV5-1 | AGSSRSGEAF
TRBJ2-1 | few | TRBV27 | ASSPWTSGRESEQF
TRBJ1-2 | NA | TRBV5-1 | ASSTRQGGGYT
TRBJ1-2 | NA | TRBV5-4 | ASSLTGGWYGYT
TRBJ2-3 | once | TRBV7-9 | ASSLGGSSDTQY
TRBJ2-1 | NA | TRBV6-5 | ASNPGLGTSKQF